One sample yielded the 7 T cell receptor beta chains listed below, sequenced in a study of T-cell reconstitution after alpha-beta-depleted transplantation in children (dated by TCRdb to about 2016). The label giving this sample's treatment or condition can be read as: allogeneic hematopoietic cell transplantation with graft depleted of TCRalphabeta T cells and CD19 B cells. Receptor amplification or capture employed PCR. Instrument on record: Illumina HiSeq 2500. To normalize quantification of the TCRbeta repertoire, the TCR libraries were built with molecular barcoding that relied on unique molecular identifiers. Using fastp at Q25 and MiXCR, TCRdb reprocessed the public reads and kept productive beta chains. Here each entry gathers all rows of one CDR3 protein and keeps the most common genes and DNA. This sample is represented by a few hundred thousand distinct CDR3 sequences; more than 20% of them were singletons. The ten largest clonotypes hold under 45% of the sample.

The sequencing used PBMCs, collected before TCRalphabeta/CD19-depleted stem cell transplant. The receptors here all came from a boy in the first two years of life with Wiskott-Aldrich syndrome, due to receive a stem cell transplant.

The chain joins TRBV20-1 to TRBJ2-3; 12 bases agree with TRBD1. CDR1 DFQATT and CDR2 SNEGSKA come from the germline V gene (reference sequence). CDR3 length: 15 residues. Trimming removed 3 bases from V and 3 bases from J; junction bases left unmatched: 4. CDR3 sequence: CSASRGQGATDTQYF. CDR3 in DNA: TGCAGTGCTAGTCGGGGACAGGGGGCTACAGATACGCAGTATTTT.

The chain joins TRBV7-2 to TRBJ2-3, with 8 bases fitting TRBD2. This CDR3 is built from 15 residues. With 5 bases clipped from V and 2 bases from J, the junction kept 6 bases outside the gene matches. The germline V gene encodes CDR1 SGHTA and CDR2 FQGNSA. The CDR3 here is CASSPGGQTTDTQYF. As DNA, the CDR3 is TGTGCCAGCAGCCCGGGAGGGCAGACCACAGATACGCAGTATTTT.

CDR3: CSARGLAGVAGYNEQFF. The CDR3 coding sequence is TGCAGTGCAAGGGGACTAGCGGGAGTCGCGGGCTACAATGAGCAGTTCTTC. This sequence joins TRBV20-1 and TRBJ2-1; TRBD2 matches at 14 bases. CDR1 is DFQATT, CDR2 SNEGSKA, per germline (reference sequence). CDR3 size: 17 residues. V shed 6 bases and J 3 bases; nucleotides not matched to a gene: 10.

The chain carries TRBV2 and TRBJ2-1, with D possibly being TRBD2 (6 bases). The V gene's germline CDR1 is SNHLY and CDR2 FYNNEI. Trimming shortened V by 6 bases and J by 2 bases, and 17 bases separated the two germline ends. The CDR3 sequence is 16 residues long. CDR3 nucleotide sequence: TGTGCCAGCAGACAGGCGGGACTTCGGGCCTACAATGAGCAGTTCTTC. It encodes CASRQAGLRAYNEQFF.

This clonotype showed up just a few times. V and J are TRBV5-1 and TRBJ1-2; 7 nucleotides match TRBD1. In germline, CDR1 is SGHRS, CDR2 YFSETQ. The CDR3 is made up of 14 amino acids. V was pared by 0 bases and J by 5 bases, with 4 bases of the junction left unmatched. In DNA form, the CDR3 reads TGCGCCAGCAGCTTGGACGGGACAGCTTATGGCTACACCTTC. Translating gives CASSLDGTAYGYTF. Full variable domain (remainder filled in from reference TRBV5-1 and TRBJ1-2): KAGVTQTPRYLIKTRGQQVTLSCSPISGHRSVSWYQQTPGQGLQFLFEYFSETQRNKGNFPGRFSGRQFSNSRSEMNVSTLELGDSALYLCASSLDGTAYGYTFGSGTRLTVV.

The chain uses TRBV18 and TRBJ2-5; D gene uncertain. From germline, CDR1 is KGHSH and CDR2 LQKENI. CDR3 size: 13 residues. The germline V and J ends were trimmed by 3 bases and 2 bases, with 7 bases remaining between them. The CDR3 DNA is TGTGCCAGCTCACCCTGGATGCAAGAGACCCAGTACTTC. It specifies CASSPWMQETQYF.

CDR3 amino acids: CASPGVGNNEQFF. CDR3 sequence (DNA): TGTGCCAGCCCCGGGGTTGGGAACAATGAGCAGTTCTTC. V is TRBV6-1 and J is TRBJ2-1; a weak D match, TRBD2 (5 bases). The CDR3 totals 13 residues. Germline V gene sequence: CDR1 MNHNS, CDR2 SASEGT. Trimming stripped 8 bases from V and 5 bases from J, with 13 bases between.